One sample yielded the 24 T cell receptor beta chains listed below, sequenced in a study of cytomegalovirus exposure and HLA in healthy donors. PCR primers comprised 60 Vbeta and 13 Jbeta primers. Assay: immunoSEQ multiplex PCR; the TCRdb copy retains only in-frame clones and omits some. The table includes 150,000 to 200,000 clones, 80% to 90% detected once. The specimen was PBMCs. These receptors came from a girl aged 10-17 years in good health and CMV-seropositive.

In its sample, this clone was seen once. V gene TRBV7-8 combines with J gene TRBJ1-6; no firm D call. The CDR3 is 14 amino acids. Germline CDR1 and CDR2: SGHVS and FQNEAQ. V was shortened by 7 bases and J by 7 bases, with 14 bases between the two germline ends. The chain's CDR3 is CASTSGKRNSPLHF. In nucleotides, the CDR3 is TGTGCCAGCACCTCGGGGAAGCGGAATTCACCCCTCCACTTT.

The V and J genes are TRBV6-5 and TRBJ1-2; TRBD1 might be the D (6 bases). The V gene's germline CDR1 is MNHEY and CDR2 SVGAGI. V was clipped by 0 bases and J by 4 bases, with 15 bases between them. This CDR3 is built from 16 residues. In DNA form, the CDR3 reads TGTGCCAGCAGTTACTCCCCGGGGGGCTCGGGCTATGGCTACACCTTC. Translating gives CASSYSPGGSGYGYTF.

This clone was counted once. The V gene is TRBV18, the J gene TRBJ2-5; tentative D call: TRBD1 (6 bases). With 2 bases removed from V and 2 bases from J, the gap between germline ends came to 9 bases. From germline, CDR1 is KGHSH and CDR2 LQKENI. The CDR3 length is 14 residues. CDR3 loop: CASSPRDTQETQYF. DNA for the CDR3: TGTGCCAGCTCACCAAGGGACACTCAAGAGACCCAGTACTTC. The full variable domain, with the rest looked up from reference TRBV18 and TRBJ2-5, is NAGVMQNPRHLVRRRGQEARLRCSPMKGHSHVYWYRQLPEEGLKFMVYLQKENIIDESGMPKERFSAEFPKEGPSILRIQQVVRGDSAAYFCASSPRDTQETQYFGPGTRLLVL.

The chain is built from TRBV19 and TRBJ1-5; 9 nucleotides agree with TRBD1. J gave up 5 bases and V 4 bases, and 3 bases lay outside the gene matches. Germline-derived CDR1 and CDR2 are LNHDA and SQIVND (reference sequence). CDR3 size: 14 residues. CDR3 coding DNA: TGTGCCAGTAGTACACAGGGGGCATATCAGCCCCAGCATTTT. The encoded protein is CASSTQGAYQPQHF.

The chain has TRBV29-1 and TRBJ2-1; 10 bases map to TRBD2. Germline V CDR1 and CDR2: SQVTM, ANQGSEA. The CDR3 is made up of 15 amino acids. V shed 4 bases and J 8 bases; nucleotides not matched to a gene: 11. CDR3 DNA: TGCAGCGTTGGCACAGCTGGGACTAGCGTCTATGAGCAGTTCTTC. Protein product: CSVGTAGTSVYEQFF.

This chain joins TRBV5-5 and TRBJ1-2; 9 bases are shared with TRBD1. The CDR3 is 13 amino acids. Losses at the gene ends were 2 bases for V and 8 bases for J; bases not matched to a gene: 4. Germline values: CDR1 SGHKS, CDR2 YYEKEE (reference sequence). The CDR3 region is CASSFTGGRGYTF. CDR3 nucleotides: TGTGCCAGCAGCTTTACAGGGGGCCGGGGCTACACCTTC. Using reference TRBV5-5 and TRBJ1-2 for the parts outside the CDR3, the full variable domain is DAGVTQSPTHLIKTRGQQVTLRCSPISGHKSVSWYQQVLGQGPQFIFQYYEKEERGRGNFPDRFSARQFPNYSSELNVNALLLGDSALYLCASSFTGGRGYTFGSGTRLTVV.

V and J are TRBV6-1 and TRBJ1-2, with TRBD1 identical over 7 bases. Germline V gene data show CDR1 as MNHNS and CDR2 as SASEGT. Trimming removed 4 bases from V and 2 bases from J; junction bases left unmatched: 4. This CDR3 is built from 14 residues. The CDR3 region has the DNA TGTGCCAGCAGTGGACAGGGAGCCAACTATGGCTACACCTTC. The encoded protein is CASSGQGANYGYTF.

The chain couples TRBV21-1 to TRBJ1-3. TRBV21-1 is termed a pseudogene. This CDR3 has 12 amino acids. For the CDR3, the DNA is TGTGCCAGCCGGGTCTCTGGAAACACCATATATTTT. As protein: CASRVSGNTIYF.

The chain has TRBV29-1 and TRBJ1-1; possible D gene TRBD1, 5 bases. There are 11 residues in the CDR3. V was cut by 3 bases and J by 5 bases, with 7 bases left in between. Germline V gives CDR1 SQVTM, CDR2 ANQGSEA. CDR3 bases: TGCAGCGTTGAGGGGGGGACTGAAGCTTTCTTT. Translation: CSVEGGTEAFF.

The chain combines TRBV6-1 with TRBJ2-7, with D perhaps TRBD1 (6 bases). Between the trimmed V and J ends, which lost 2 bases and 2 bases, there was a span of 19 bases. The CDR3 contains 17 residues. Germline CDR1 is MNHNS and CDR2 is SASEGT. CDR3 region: CASSELDSQIEPYEQYF. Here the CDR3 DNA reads TGTGCCAGCAGTGAATTGGACAGCCAAATCGAACCCTACGAGCAGTACTTC.

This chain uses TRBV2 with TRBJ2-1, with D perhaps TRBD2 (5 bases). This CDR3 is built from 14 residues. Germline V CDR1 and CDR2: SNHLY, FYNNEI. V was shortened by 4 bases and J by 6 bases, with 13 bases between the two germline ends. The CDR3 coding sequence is TGTGCCAGCAGTGGAAGTGGAGGTCGCAATGAGCAGTTCTTC. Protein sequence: CASSGSGGRNEQFF.

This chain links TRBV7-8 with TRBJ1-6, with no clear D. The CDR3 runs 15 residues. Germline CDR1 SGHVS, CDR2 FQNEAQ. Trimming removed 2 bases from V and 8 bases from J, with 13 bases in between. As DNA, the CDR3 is TGTGCCAGCAGCTTAAATGACGTCGGGGATTCACCCCTCCACTTT. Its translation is CASSLNDVGDSPLHF.

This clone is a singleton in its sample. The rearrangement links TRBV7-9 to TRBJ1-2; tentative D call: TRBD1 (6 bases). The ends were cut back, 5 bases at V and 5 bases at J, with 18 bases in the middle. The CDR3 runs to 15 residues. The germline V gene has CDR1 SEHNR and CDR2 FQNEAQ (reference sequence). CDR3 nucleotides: TGTGCCAGCAGCACCAAGGGGGGGCAGGAATATGGCTACACCTTC. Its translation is CASSTKGGQEYGYTF.

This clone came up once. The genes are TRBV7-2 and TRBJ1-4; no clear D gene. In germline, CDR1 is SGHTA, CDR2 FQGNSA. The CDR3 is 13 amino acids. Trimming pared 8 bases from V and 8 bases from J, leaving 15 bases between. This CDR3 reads CASDRGAGEKLFF. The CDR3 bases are TGTGCCAGCGACCGGGGAGCAGGAGAAAAACTGTTTTTT.

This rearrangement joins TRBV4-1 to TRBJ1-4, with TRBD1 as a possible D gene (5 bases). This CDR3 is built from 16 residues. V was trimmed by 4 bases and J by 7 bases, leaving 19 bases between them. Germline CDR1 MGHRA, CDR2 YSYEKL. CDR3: CASSLSSGGVLEKLFF. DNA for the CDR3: TGCGCCAGCAGCCTTAGTTCGGGGGGGGTCCTTGAAAAACTGTTTTTT.

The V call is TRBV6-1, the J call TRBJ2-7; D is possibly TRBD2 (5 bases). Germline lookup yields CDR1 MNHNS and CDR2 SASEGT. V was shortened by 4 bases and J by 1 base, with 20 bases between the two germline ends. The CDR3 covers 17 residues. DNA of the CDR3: TGTGCCAGCAGTGGAACCCCAGGAGGATTTGGTTCCTACGAGCAGTACTTC. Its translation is CASSGTPGGFGSYEQYF.

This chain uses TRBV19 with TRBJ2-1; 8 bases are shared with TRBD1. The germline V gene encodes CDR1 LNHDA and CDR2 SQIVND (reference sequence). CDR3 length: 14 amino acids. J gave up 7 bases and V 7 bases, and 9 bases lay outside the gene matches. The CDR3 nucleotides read TGTGCCAGTAACTATCAGGGGGCGTATAATGAGCAGTTCTTC. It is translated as CASNYQGAYNEQFF.

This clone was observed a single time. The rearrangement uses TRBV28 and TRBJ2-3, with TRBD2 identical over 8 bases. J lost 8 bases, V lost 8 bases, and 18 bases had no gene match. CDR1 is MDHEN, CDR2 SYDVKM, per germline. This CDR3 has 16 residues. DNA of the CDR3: TGTGCCAGCGGTATTTCGGGGGGGCCGGGTGGAGTTACGCAGTATTTT. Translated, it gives CASGISGGPGGVTQYF. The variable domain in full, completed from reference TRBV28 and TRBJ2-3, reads DVKVTQSSRYLVKRTGEKVFLECVQDMDHENMFWYRQDPGLGLRLIYFSYDVKMKEKGDIPEGYSVSREKKERFSLILESASTNQTSMYLCASGISGGPGGVTQYFGPGTRLTVL.

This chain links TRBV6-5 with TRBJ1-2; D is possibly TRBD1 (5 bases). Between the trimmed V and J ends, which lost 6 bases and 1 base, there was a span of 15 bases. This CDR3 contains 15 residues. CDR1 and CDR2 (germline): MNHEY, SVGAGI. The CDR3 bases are TGTGCCAGCAGGATAGACAGCCTTGTTAACTATGGCTACACCTTC. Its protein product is CASRIDSLVNYGYTF.

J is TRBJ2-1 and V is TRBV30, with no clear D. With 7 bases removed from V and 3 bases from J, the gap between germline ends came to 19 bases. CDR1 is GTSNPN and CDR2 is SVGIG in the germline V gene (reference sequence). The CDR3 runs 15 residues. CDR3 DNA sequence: TGTGCCTCCTCCTCCTCCCTAGAGAGCTACAATGAGCAGTTCTTC. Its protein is CASSSSLESYNEQFF.

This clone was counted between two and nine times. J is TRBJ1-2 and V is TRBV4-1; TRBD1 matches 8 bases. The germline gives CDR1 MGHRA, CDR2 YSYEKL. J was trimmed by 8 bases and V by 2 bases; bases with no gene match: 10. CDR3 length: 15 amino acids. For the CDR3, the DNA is TGCGCCAGCAGCCAAATGACAGGGGTTGGGTACGGCTACACCTTC. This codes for CASSQMTGVGYGYTF.

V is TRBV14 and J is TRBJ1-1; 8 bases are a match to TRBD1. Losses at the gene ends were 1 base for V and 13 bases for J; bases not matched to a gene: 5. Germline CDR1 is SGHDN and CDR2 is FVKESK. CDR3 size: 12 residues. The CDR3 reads CASSQVRTGLFF. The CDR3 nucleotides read TGTGCCAGCAGCCAAGTTCGGACAGGGCTTTTCTTT.

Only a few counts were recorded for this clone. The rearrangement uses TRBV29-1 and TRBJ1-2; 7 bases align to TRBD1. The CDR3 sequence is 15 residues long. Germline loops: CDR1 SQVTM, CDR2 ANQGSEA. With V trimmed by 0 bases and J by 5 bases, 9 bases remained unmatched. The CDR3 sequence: CSVEDGDSLVYGYTF. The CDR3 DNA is TGCAGCGTTGAAGACGGGGACAGTCTCGTATATGGCTACACCTTC.

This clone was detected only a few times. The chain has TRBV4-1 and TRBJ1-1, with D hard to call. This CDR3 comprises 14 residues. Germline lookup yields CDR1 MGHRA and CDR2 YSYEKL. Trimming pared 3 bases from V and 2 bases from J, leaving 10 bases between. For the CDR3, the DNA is TGCGCCAGCAGCCACACTCGCGGAAACACTGAAGCTTTCTTT. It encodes CASSHTRGNTEAFF.